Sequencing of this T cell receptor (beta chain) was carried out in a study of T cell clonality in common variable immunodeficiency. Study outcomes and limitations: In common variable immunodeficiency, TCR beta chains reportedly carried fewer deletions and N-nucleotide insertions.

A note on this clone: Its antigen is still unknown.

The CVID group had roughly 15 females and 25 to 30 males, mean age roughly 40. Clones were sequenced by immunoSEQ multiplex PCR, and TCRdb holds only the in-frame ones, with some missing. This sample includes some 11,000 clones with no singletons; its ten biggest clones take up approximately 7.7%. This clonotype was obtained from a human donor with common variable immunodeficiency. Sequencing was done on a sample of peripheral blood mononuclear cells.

The part of the CDR3 DNA that was read is TGTGCCAGCTCACCCGGGACAGGGTTCACAGATACG. Encoded protein: CASSPGTGFTDT. The entire CDR3 is CASSPGTGFTDTQYF. The rearrangement uses TRBV18 and TRBJ2-3; TRBD1 matches 9 bases. The read falls 3 residues short of the CDR3 end, and the missing part is taken from the germline J gene. Trimming took 3 bases from V and 2 from J; bases not matched to a gene: 3. Germline assignment: CDR1 KGHSH and CDR2 LQKENI. This CDR3 has 15 amino acids.